A single sample is the source of the 11 T cell receptor beta chains below, sequenced in a study of PD-1 blockade in mismatch repair-deficient tumors. Sequenced by immunoSEQ multiplex PCR; TCRdb stores in-frame clones only, minus some. The profile covers about 34,000 clones, with 65% to 85% appearing a single time and 3% to 4% taken by the ten largest. The sample here was PBMCs, taken roughly 6 weeks after starting pembrolizumab. These TCRs come from an adult with mismatch repair-deficient cancer.

The chain carries TRBV18 and TRBJ2-3; the D is unclear. CDR1 and CDR2 (germline): KGHSH, LQKENI. V lost 3 bases, J lost 0 bases, and 7 bases lay in between. The CDR3 extends over 14 amino acids. CDR3 amino acids: CASSPSLSTDTQYF. In nucleotides, the CDR3 is TGTGCCAGCTCACCTAGTCTCAGCACAGATACGCAGTATTTT.

The chain uses TRBV10-3 and TRBJ1-2, with D tentatively TRBD1 (5 bases). The CDR3 spans 14 residues. CDR1 and CDR2 from the germline V gene are ENHRY and SYGVKD. Trimming removed 3 bases at V and 5 bases at J, with 13 bases between. In nucleotides, the CDR3 is TGTGCCATCAGTGATTCCTGGCCAGGGTATGGCTACACCTTC. It codes for CAISDSWPGYGYTF.

This clone was observed once. The V call is TRBV7-3, the J call TRBJ2-1; D is possibly TRBD2 (6 bases). There are 13 residues in the CDR3. CDR1 and CDR2 (germline): SGHTA, FQGTGA. Trimming shortened V by 5 bases and J by 9 bases, and 14 bases separated the two germline ends. The chain's CDR3 is CASSPHGGFEQFF. The CDR3, as DNA: TGTGCCAGCAGCCCTCATGGGGGGTTTGAGCAGTTCTTC.

This clone was seen a single time. The J gene is TRBJ2-1, the V gene TRBV7-3; 11 bases map to TRBD2. Germline V gives CDR1 SGHTA, CDR2 FQGTGA. The J segment lost 5 bases and the V segment lost 7 bases, leaving 7 bases of the junction unmatched. The CDR3 is 15 amino acids. The CDR3 DNA follows: TGTGCCAGCACCGAAGGACTAGCGGGTGACAATGAGCAGTTCTTC. It specifies CASTEGLAGDNEQFF.

In its sample, this clone was seen once. The gene calls are TRBV19 and TRBJ1-5; tentatively, D is TRBD1 (5 bases). The CDR3 is 16 residues long. V was shortened by 1 base and J by 7 bases, with 17 bases between the two germline ends. CDR1 is LNHDA and CDR2 is SQIVND in the germline V gene (reference sequence). As DNA, the CDR3 is TGTGCCAGTAGTATAGTGCGGTACCCCGGGGGGCAGCCCCAGCATTTT. It yields the protein CASSIVRYPGGQPQHF.

The rearrangement uses TRBV9 and TRBJ2-2; D is ambiguous. Trimming took off 1 base at V and 0 bases at J, with 4 bases between the two ends. This CDR3 comprises 14 residues. Germline V lookup: CDR1 SGDLS, CDR2 YYNGEE. CDR3: CASSVTTNTGELFF. The DNA of the CDR3 is TGTGCCAGCAGCGTAACAACGAACACCGGGGAGCTGTTTTTT.

The CDR3 region has the DNA TGCAGCGCAGAAGCGGGCCCCAATCAGCCCCAGCATTTT. Its translation: CSAEAGPNQPQHF. The rearrangement uses TRBV29-1 and TRBJ1-5, with no clear D. The V gene lost 7 bases and the J gene lost 3 bases, with 13 bases spanning the gap. Germline V gene data show CDR1 as SQVTM and CDR2 as ANQGSEA. The CDR3 contains 13 residues.

The chain joins TRBV7-6 to TRBJ2-5; D perhaps matches TRBD2 (7 bases). In germline, CDR1 is SGHVS, CDR2 FNYEAQ. CDR3 length: 14 amino acids. V lost 3 bases and J 4 bases, leaving 12 bases between the germline ends. CDR3 bases: TGTGCCAGCAGCTTCGAGGGGGGGGGAGAGACCCAGTACTTC. Protein product: CASSFEGGGETQYF.

The chain recombines TRBV19 with TRBJ2-2; TRBD1 might be the D (5 bases). The CDR3 sequence is 14 residues long. Germline V gene lookup returns CDR1 LNHDA and CDR2 SQIVND (reference sequence). V was pared by 11 bases and J by 5 bases, with 18 bases between. The CDR3: CAGTDSPGTGELFF. The CDR3 DNA follows: TGTGCCGGCACGGATTCTCCAGGGACCGGGGAGCTGTTTTTT.

In DNA form, the CDR3 reads TGTGCCAGCAGACAAGACGGGAGAGGAGGAACTGAAGCTTTCTTT. Translating gives CASRQDGRGGTEAFF. V gene TRBV2 combines with J gene TRBJ1-1; D unresolved. Trimming removed 6 bases at V and 5 bases at J, with 19 bases between. Germline V gene lookup returns CDR1 SNHLY and CDR2 FYNNEI. The CDR3 is 15 residues long.

The gene calls are TRBV14 and TRBJ2-2; D ambiguous. The germline CDR1 and CDR2 sequences are SGHDN and FVKESK. Trimming shortened V by 1 base and J by 10 bases, and 4 bases separated the two germline ends. This CDR3 contains 11 residues. CDR3 coding DNA: TGTGCCAGCAGCCAAGCCGTGGAGCTGTTTTTT. It specifies CASSQAVELFF. The full variable domain, rest sourced from reference TRBV14 and TRBJ2-2, is EAGVTQFPSHSVIEKGQTVTLRCDPISGHDNLYWYRRVMGKEIKFLLHFVKESKQDESGMPNNRFLAERTGGTYSTLKVQPAELEDSGVYFCASSQAVELFFGEGSRLTVL.